The entry below gives a single T cell receptor beta chain sequence along with its context. This entry is derived from a study of blood T cell repertoires in COVID-19. Original handling: Reference gene primer amplification gave estimated nucleated cell counts. Sequencing used immunoSEQ multiplex PCR; TCRdb keeps in-frame clones, though not all of them. D and trimming were read from the DNA, whereas the V and J calls and clone size are those reported in that table. Of around 100,000 clones listed, 84% are singletons. Germline loops: CDR1 ENHRY, CDR2 SYGVKD. Trimming removed 6 bases from V and 0 bases from J; junction bases left unmatched: 11. The CDR3 contains 16 residues.

The sample taken for sequencing was peripheral blood. The chain carries TRBV10-3 and TRBJ2-7, with TRBD2 matching over 7 bases. The source is a human donor in a cohort sampled during active COVID-19. CDR3: CAIRGRAGLSSYEQYF. The CDR3 nucleotides are TGTGCCATCAGAGGGAGGGCAGGTTTGAGCTCCTACGAGCAGTACTTC.